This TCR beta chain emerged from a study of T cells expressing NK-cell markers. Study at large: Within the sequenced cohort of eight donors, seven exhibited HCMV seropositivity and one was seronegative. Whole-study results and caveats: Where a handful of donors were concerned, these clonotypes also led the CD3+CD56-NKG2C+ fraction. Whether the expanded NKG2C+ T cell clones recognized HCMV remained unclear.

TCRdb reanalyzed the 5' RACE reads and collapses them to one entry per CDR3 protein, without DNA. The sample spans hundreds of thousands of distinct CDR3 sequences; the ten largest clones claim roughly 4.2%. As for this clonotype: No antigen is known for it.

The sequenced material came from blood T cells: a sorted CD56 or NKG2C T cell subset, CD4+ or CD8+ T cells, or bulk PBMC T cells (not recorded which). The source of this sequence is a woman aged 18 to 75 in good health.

The CDR3 spells CASSQDPTGADYNEQFF. The chain employs TRBV4-3 and TRBJ2-1; the D call from TCRdb, TRBD1, cannot be confirmed without DNA. From germline, CDR1 is LGHNA and CDR2 YSLEER. CDR3 length: 17 residues.